This TCR beta chain was retrieved from a study of low-dose radiotherapy and immunotherapy resistance in tumors. cDNA synthesis used a TRAV/TRBV-specific primer set for both chains. Amplification of TCRs used a constant-region primer and V-primer adapter for approximately 19 PCR cycles. Via MiXCR, TCRdb re-called the reads, giving one row per CDR3 protein. The table lists more than 90,000 distinct CDR3 sequences, more than 20% of them singletons, with roughly 4.3% in the top ten. CDR1 and CDR2 from the germline V gene are LGHDT and YNNKEL (reference sequence). Trimming removed 1 base from V and 3 bases from J, with 15 bases in between. The CDR3 has 16 residues. This clonotype appeared many times. Time point given: after trial treatment. Regarding treatment: LDRT plus nivolumab, ipilimumab, low-dose cyclophosphamide and aspirin (RACIN trial).

This sequence originates from a male donor with prostate cancer. This material consisted of PBMCs, taken after low-dose radiotherapy plus immunotherapy. The V gene is TRBV3-1, the J gene TRBJ2-5, with a weak D call TRBD2 (5 bases). CDR3 DNA: TGTGCCAGCAGCCAAGGCCTCCTTGGGCGGGAAGAGACCCAGTACTTC. This codes for CASSQGLLGREETQYF.